A selection of T cell receptor beta chains follows, all from one sample in a study of cytomegalovirus exposure and HLA in healthy donors. Libraries were prepared by immunoSEQ multiplex PCR; TCRdb keeps only in-frame clonotypes and omits some of them. The sample holds some 140,000 clones, roughly 77% seen once. The sample taken for sequencing was PBMCs. The origin of the receptors is a man aged 30 to 39 in good health and CMV-seropositive. The CDR3 runs from the conserved cysteine through the conserved F or W.

CDR3	J	V
CASSWTGVRNEQFF	TRBJ2-1	TRBV18
CATSRDLREQYF	TRBJ2-7	TRBV15
CASSPTGLAVLLQYF	TRBJ2-7	TRBV11-2
CASSETGFGIIDDEKLFF	TRBJ1-4	TRBV25-1
CASSRGSGNTIYF	TRBJ1-3	TRBV6-1
CASISSGSPDTQYF	TRBJ2-3	TRBV27
CAWSVGGGVNEQFF	TRBJ2-1	TRBV30
CASSPREGDTGELFF	TRBJ2-2	TRBV9
CASSLGSQGMIGELFF	TRBJ2-2	TRBV7-9
CASSPGGMNTEAFF	TRBJ1-1	TRBV5-1
CASSTLAGGNNEQFF	TRBJ2-1	TRBV7-6
CASSLAGGYEQYF	TRBJ2-7	TRBV7-2
CAYSQGGLGGYTF	TRBJ1-2	TRBV30
CATSEERQGDYGYTF	TRBJ1-2	TRBV15
CASKPGQGKHEQYF	TRBJ2-7	TRBV28
CASSSGQSSYEQYF	TRBJ2-7	TRBV5-1
CASSRTSGRQYEQYF	TRBJ2-7	TRBV27
CASSPTASGGARTGELFF	TRBJ2-2	TRBV7-3
CASSSQGARYEQYF	TRBJ2-7	TRBV5-6
CASSQDRHTEAFF	TRBJ1-1	TRBV14
CAWVPTNRGSNEKLFF	TRBJ1-4	TRBV30
CASSLSGGSNQPQHF	TRBJ1-5	TRBV27
CASTRDRGNYGYTF	TRBJ1-2	TRBV2
CASSDPRTSGLTQYF	TRBJ2-3	TRBV7-2
CASSVSDRAGANVLTF	TRBJ2-6	TRBV2
CASSQAWGDGNTIYF	TRBJ1-3	TRBV4-2
CASSERRQLRGTEAFF	TRBJ1-1	TRBV2
CASSQQGSNEKLFF	TRBJ1-4	TRBV5-1
CASSLGRGVAEAFF	TRBJ1-1	TRBV7-8
CASSSTGPSGGRTPYEQYF	TRBJ2-7	TRBV28
CASSPGTSGDTQYF	TRBJ2-3	TRBV5-1